This TCR beta chain was observed in a study of shared clonotypes between healthy human individuals (dated by TCRdb to the early 2020s). Looking at the study overall: A few men and two women, aged 18 to 49 years, made up the cohort. For each donor, CD4 naive and CD4 memory were each run on three plates, CD8 naive on two plates, and CD8 memory on one plate. The study deeply sequenced blood TCR repertoires of roughly five healthy adults to estimate repertoire size and the extent of clonotype sharing between individuals. Libraries were prepared and TCR repertoires were sequenced by different laboratories using diverse techniques, in order to increase sequencing depth and limit assay-specific biases. Between about 0.94 and 8.9 billion PBMCs per donor were obtained by leukapheresis. Study-level results and caveats: The genetic and exposure-history diversity represented was limited by the small number of donors. Only blood was sampled, and tissue TCR repertoires likely differ from those in blood. When a few donors were compared, the shared fraction of clonotypes was around 5% for naive CD4, about 4% for naive CD8, roughly 2.5% for memory CD4, and under 0.5% for memory CD8. Pairwise subsampling indicated that sequencing depth was expected to affect the degree of clonotype sharing among donors. Naive subsets generally had larger estimated clonotype richness than memory subsets. Higher generation probabilities were observed for clonotypes shared by all four sorted-subset donors than for non-shared clonotypes. Incomplete sequencing was indicated by rarefaction of sorted-subset datasets, despite the large sequencing depth.

As encoded in the germline V gene, CDR1 is MNHEY while CDR2 is SVGAGI. The CDR3, cysteine through phenylalanine, is 12 amino acids long. Only CDR3 DNA is held: 36 bases, read in frame from base 1. The junction carries 13 bases between V and J, which are trimmed by 9 bases and 5 bases respectively. Of note for this clone: What antigen it recognizes has not been identified. The input lacks base qualities; no much larger clone sits a single base away.

TCR CDR3 regions were amplified from genomic DNA by multiplex PCR using the deep immunoSEQ assay. For each cell subset, the extracted genomic DNA was distributed evenly across all wells of several immunoSEQ 96-well plates, and each plate served as one replicate. Each replicate PCR for sorted subsets received around 200 ng genomic DNA, equal to 30,000 or so T cell genomes. Purified libraries were measured with a Qubit 3.0 fluorometer, size-checked on a Bioanalyzer 2100, and measured again with the KAPA Library Quantification kit. Every immunoSEQ 96-well plate was sequenced on a dedicated single-read 150-cycle Illumina NextSeq 550 flow cell. The paper's processing steps were these. The immunoSEQ output contained only junctional sequences without quality scores, so filtering could not match that applied to full-length reads. To assign V/J genes and CDR3, sequences were annotated against IMGT germline references using PyIR, a Python wrapper for IgBLAST v1.9. Reads were removed for weak V/J assignments (E-value above 1e-6), missing CDR3, stop codons, out-of-frame junctions, or ambiguous translated residues. V3J clonotypes were defined as sequences sharing an identical inferred V gene, J gene, and CDR3 amino acid sequence. To compute the percentage overlap between repertoires, the number of shared unique clonotypes was divided by the size of the smaller repertoire. Repertoire richness was assessed with RTK rarefaction, the Chao1 estimator, and Recon v2.1 estimates of unobserved clonotypes. OLGA was used to compute generation probabilities for all TCRbeta clonotypes that the gDNA method yielded from several donors. TCRdb re-hosts the immuneACCESS table, in-frame sequences only. Its copies lack some clones; in the studies checked, an unresolved V gene accounts for under half of them, and the cause for the rest is not known. The V and J calls and clone size are taken from that table; D and trimming were inferred from the DNA. The sample profile shows nearly 2 million clones; about 95% of them were found once. The ten largest clones add up to roughly 1% of the sample.

CD8 naive samples were obtained by positive selection for CCR7 among CD45RO-negative cells, yielding a CD45RA+CCR7+ population from which TemRA cells were excluded. The donors were healthy, HIV-negative adults who had no recently reported acute infections or vaccinations. All donors were Caucasian adults living in Nashville, Tennessee, USA. Blood was obtained by leukapheresis, after which PBMCs were separated by Ficoll-Histopaque density gradient centrifugation and cryopreserved in liquid nitrogen vapor phase. Analytical flow cytometry was used to check the purity and quantity of each magnetically sorted T cell population. Each sorted fraction had its genomic DNA isolated and then quantified by UV absorbance on a Nanodrop 2000c.

This receptor was obtained from a man aged 18-30 years in good health. The source material was naive CD8+ T cells sorted from blood. This specimen's cell subset or site label, interpreted: CD45RA+CCR7+. The V and J segments used are TRBV6-5 and TRBJ1-1; the D gene is possibly TRBD1, with 5 bases matching. CDR3 sequence: CASSSGETEAFF. The nucleotide sequence reads as follows: TGTGCCAGTTCCTCGGGGGAGACTGAAGCTTTCTTT.